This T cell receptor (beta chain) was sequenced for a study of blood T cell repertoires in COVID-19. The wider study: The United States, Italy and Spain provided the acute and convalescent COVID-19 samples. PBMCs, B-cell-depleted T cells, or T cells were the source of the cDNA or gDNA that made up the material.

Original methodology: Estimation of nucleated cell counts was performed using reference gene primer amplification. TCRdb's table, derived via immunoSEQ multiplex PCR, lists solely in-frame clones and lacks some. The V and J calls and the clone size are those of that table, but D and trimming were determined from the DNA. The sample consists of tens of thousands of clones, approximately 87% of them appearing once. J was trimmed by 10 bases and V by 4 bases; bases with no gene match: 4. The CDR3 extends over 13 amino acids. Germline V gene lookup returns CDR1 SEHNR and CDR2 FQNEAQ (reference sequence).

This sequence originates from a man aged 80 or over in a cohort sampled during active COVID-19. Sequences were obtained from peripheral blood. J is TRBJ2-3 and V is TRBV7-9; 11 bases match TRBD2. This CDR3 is CASSSLAGAAQYF. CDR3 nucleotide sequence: TGTGCCAGCAGCTCACTAGCGGGGGCCGCGCAGTATTTT. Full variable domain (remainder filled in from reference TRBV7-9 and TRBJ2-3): DTGVSQNPRHKITKRGQNVTFRCDPISEHNRLYWYRQTLGQGPEFLTYFQNEAQLEKSRLLSDRFSAERPKGSFSTLEIQRTEQGDSAMYLCASSSLAGAAQYFGPGTRLTVL.